The present T cell receptor beta chain was sequenced within a study of T-cell memory formation after mild COVID-19. Looking at the study overall: TCR clusters showed largely donor specificity. Study-wide results and limits: CD4+ clones that contracted lay mainly in CM and EM; CD8+ ones lay in EMRA.

5'RACE with constant-segment primers yielded barcoded, UMI-tagged TCR alpha and TCR beta cDNA libraries. TCRdb reprocessed the 5' RACE reads with MiXCR, giving one entry per CDR3 protein. The top ten hold roughly 3.8% of the sample, which has 180,000 or so distinct CDR3 sequences, 11% seen once. About this clonotype: Its antigen is not identified.

The CDR3 is 13 amino acids. CDR1 and CDR2 (germline): MRHNA, SNTAGT. Trimming removed 3 bases from V and 8 bases from J, with 11 bases in between. V usage is TRBV6-4 and J usage is TRBJ2-1, with D perhaps TRBD1 (6 bases). This receptor was identified in a man aged 18 to 35 who had mild COVID-19 (a few samples of this study predate the infection). Cell type and time point are not known. The sample consisted of PBMCs or a T cell subset sorted from them (not recorded which). The CDR3 sequence: CASSEAGVDEQFF. The CDR3 nucleotides read TGTGCCAGCAGTGAAGCAGGGGTCGATGAGCAGTTCTTC.